The present T cell receptor beta chain was sequenced within a study of blood T cell repertoires in COVID-19. Study context: Both acute and convalescent COVID-19 samples were obtained from the United States, Italy and Spain.

Per the germline V gene, CDR1 is LNHDA and CDR2 is SQIVND (reference sequence). The CDR3 contains 13 residues. The germline V and J ends were trimmed by 4 bases and 5 bases, with 11 bases remaining between them. The count of this clone is one. Profiling relied on immunoSEQ multiplex PCR, and the TCRdb table lists in-frame clones only, not all of them. The sample includes around 270,000 clones, around nine tenths of them seen just once. This clonotype originated in a man aged 40-50 years with acute or convalescent COVID-19. The rearrangement links TRBV19 to TRBJ1-1; D possibly corresponds to TRBD1 (6 bases). The specimen sequenced was peripheral blood. CDR3 coding DNA: TGTGCCAGTAGTAAACAGGGTATGACTGAAGCTTTCTTT. Translated: CASSKQGMTEAFF.